The text below deals with one T cell receptor beta chain. This record comes from a study of control samples from healthy donors and cancer patients. The CDR3 runs 12 residues. Germline V CDR1 and CDR2: MDHEN, SYDVKM. Trimming took 5 bases from V and 3 from J, leaving 4 bases between them. TCRdb keeps only in-frame clones here, not all; method: immunoSEQ multiplex PCR. The table has some 120,000 clones, roughly nine tenths seen once. Material for sequencing was PBMCs. This clonotype was obtained from a woman aged 45-59 years with colorectal cancer. This chain uses TRBV28 with TRBJ1-4, with no clear D. CDR3 DNA: TGTGCCAGCAGTATTTCTAATGAAAAACTGTTTTTT. Residues: CASSISNEKLFF.